This T cell receptor beta chain emerged from a study of Graves' ophthalmopathy and Graves' hyperthyroidism. Whole-study findings and limits: Blood shared most expanded thyroid clonotypes above 0.001 frequency. Sensitivity reached roughly 71% and specificity 72.22% when the model predicted ophthalmopathy progression.

This clonotype was seen once. What it recognizes is unknown. Moderate-to-severe activity, CAS ≥3, NOSPECS ≥4 and duration under 3 months were recorded for donors with ophthalmopathy. If patients had other autoimmune diseases, uncontrolled infections, pregnancy or lactation, they were excluded. The CDR3 spans 20 residues. V dropped 5 bases and J dropped 1 base, with 27 bases sitting between them. The V gene's germline CDR1 is PRHDT and CDR2 FYEKMQ (reference sequence). RNA transcripts were the template, and TCR beta CDR3 regions were amplified from them. Scientists carried out first-round RT-PCR using HTBI primers and then a second-round multiplex PCR. TCRdb itself ran the multiplex PCR reads through MiXCR, one entry per CDR3 protein. The sample holds roughly 480,000 distinct CDR3 sequences, around 15% seen once.

The J gene is TRBJ1-3, the V gene TRBV13, with D tentatively TRBD1 (5 bases). The TCR was taken from a woman younger than 45 with Graves' ophthalmopathy. Material for sequencing was blood. CDR3 DNA: TGTGCCAGCAGCGAGGCCTCGGGACCTGCCACTCAATCGTCTGGAAACACCATATATTTT. Amino acid sequence: CASSEASGPATQSSGNTIYF.